This TCR beta chain was sequenced in a study of control samples from healthy donors and cancer patients. The repertoire was sequenced with immunoSEQ multiplex PCR; TCRdb's copy has only in-frame clones and lacks some. Here the sample spans about 96,000 clones, 80% to 95% being singletons. The V and J ends lost 5 bases and 7 bases, in that order; junction bases with no gene match: 14. The CDR3 extends over 18 amino acids. Germline V gene lookup returns CDR1 SEHNR and CDR2 FQNEAQ (reference sequence). The sequence came from a man aged 18 to 30 in good health. The chain has TRBV7-9 and TRBJ2-1; 13 bases are a match to TRBD2. Sequencing used blood. In DNA form, the CDR3 reads TGTGCCAGCAGCCCTCCACTAGCGGGAGGGCCCGGGCAGAATGAGCAGTTCTTC. It encodes CASSPPLAGGPGQNEQFF.